The next 9 T cell receptor beta chains were all read from a single sample in a study of T cell responses to AZD1222 COVID-19 vaccine. Measured with immunoSEQ multiplex PCR; TCRdb has only the in-frame clones, and not every one. The data hold some 120,000 clones, with approximately 85% observed a single time. The input for sequencing was peripheral blood, taken on day 0 of AZD1222 vaccination. Receptors were obtained from an adult in good health.

CDR3 in DNA: TGTGCCAGCAGTTTAGGCAACATGGGCCAAGAGACCCAGTACTTC. Translated: CASSLGNMGQETQYF. The chain has TRBV5-5 and TRBJ2-5; D unclear. This CDR3 spans 15 amino acids. The V end lost 5 bases, the J end lost 1 base, and 15 bases lay between the germline ends. Germline values: CDR1 SGHKS, CDR2 YYEKEE (reference sequence).

The chain recombines TRBV7-3 with TRBJ2-5, with D possibly being TRBD2 (6 bases). The CDR3 has 13 residues. The V gene lost 5 bases and the J gene lost 5 bases, with 12 bases spanning the gap. The germline V gene has CDR1 SGHTA and CDR2 FQGTGA. CDR3 nucleotide sequence: TGTGCCAGCAGCCCTTCAGGGAGGGAGACCCAGTACTTC. Translation: CASSPSGRETQYF.

This clone was counted only a few times. The chain is built from TRBV6-2 or TRBV6-3 and TRBJ2-2; 8 nucleotides line up with TRBD1. The CDR3 is 15 amino acids. From germline, CDR1 is MNHEY and CDR2 SVGEGT. The trim removed 7 bases at V and 1 base at J, leaving 5 bases unmatched. The CDR3 bases are TGTGCCAGCACCCCGACAGGGGTGAACACCGGGGAGCTGTTTTTT. Protein sequence: CASTPTGVNTGELFF.

About this clone: At the DNA level, this CDR3 is encoded by other sequences in the same sample as well. This chain joins TRBV6-6 and TRBJ1-1, with unresolved D. This CDR3 contains 14 residues. Trimming left V 0 bases short and J 2 bases short, with 7 bases between. Germline CDR1 reads MNHNY; CDR2 reads SVGAGI (reference sequence). CDR3 sequence (DNA): TGTGCCAGCAGTTACTCGGGAGTCAACACTGAAGCTTTCTTT. It yields the protein CASSYSGVNTEAFF.

This clone came up a few times. This chain connects TRBV6-2 or TRBV6-3 to TRBJ2-7; D call uncertain. The germline V gene has CDR1 MNHEY and CDR2 SVGEGT. The CDR3 loop spans 14 amino acids. The V and J ends lost 5 bases and 0 bases respectively, with 11 bases between them. The CDR3 region has the DNA TGTGCCAGCAGTCAGAGGACCGGCTCCTACGAGCAGTACTTC. It codes for CASSQRTGSYEQYF.

The genes are TRBV4-2 and TRBJ1-1, with 10 bases fitting TRBD1. CDR1 LGHNA and CDR2 YNFKEQ come from the germline V gene. The trim removed 4 bases at V and 5 bases at J, leaving 4 bases unmatched. This CDR3 region has 14 residues. CDR3 in amino acids: CASSPTGGKTEAFF. The DNA of the CDR3 is TGTGCCAGCAGCCCGACAGGGGGCAAGACTGAAGCTTTCTTT.

The chain carries TRBV9 and TRBJ1-3, with unresolved D. V gave up 0 bases and J gave up 0 bases, with 10 bases separating them. Germline V CDR1 and CDR2: SGDLS, YYNGEE. This CDR3 spans 16 amino acids. CDR3 sequence (DNA): TGTGCCAGCAGCGTAGTTTCAGCCACCTCTGGAAACACCATATATTTT. Translated, it gives CASSVVSATSGNTIYF.

Note on this clone: The junction differs from germline at one of its ends, possibly a read error. This CDR3 is CASSWDRAGEQYF. The CDR3 nucleotides read TGCGCCAGCAGCTGGGACAGGGCGGGCGAGCAGTACTTC. V and J are TRBV5-6 and TRBJ2-7; 9 nucleotides agree with TRBD1. Per the germline V gene, CDR1 is SGHDT and CDR2 is YYEEEE. The CDR3 contains 13 residues.

In the case of this clone: Distinct nucleotide sequences in the sample also encode this CDR3. The chain employs TRBV28 and TRBJ1-3, with no clear D. Trimming stripped 3 bases from V and 2 bases from J, with 2 bases between. This CDR3 contains 12 residues. Germline lookup yields CDR1 MDHEN and CDR2 SYDVKM. The CDR3 coding sequence is TGTGCCAGCAGTTTGACTGGAAACACCATATATTTT. Its translation: CASSLTGNTIYF.